This T cell receptor (beta chain) came from a study of cytomegalovirus exposure and HLA in healthy donors. Study-wide results and caveats: Trimming of TCR beta V- and J-genes showed a link, identified in a later analysis, to a missense DCLRE1C variant.

Primers: 60 Vbeta forward and 13 Jbeta reverse. Profiled with immunoSEQ multiplex PCR; TCRdb holds only in-frame clones, not every one. Counted here are roughly 140,000 clones, around 60% occurring once; the ten biggest clones make up roughly 6.8%. The CDR3 runs 14 residues. Trimming stripped 6 bases from V and 0 bases from J, with 11 bases between. Germline V gene sequence: CDR1 ENHRY, CDR2 SYGVKD. As regards this clone: What it binds is not known.

This TCR was sampled from a woman aged 55-70 years in good health and CMV-seropositive. The chain uses TRBV10-3 and TRBJ2-5; a possible D gene is TRBD1 (7 bases). The specimen was PBMCs. CDR3 in DNA: TGTGCCATCAGCGCGGGACAGTACCAAGAGACCCAGTACTTC. Its protein is CAISAGQYQETQYF.